This T cell receptor (beta chain) was obtained from a study of CD8+ T cells in alopecia areata. Study in general: Treated patients received severity scores based on the percentage of scalp area affected.

The treatment here: oral pan-JAK inhibitor, 5-10 mg twice daily. Punch biopsies of lesional scalp, plus peripheral blood, were taken from alopecia areata patients. cDNA prepared by RNA extraction and subsequent reverse transcription served as the template for sequencing. TCRdb's copy holds only in-frame clones and misses some; the assay was immunoSEQ multiplex PCR. Of about 94,000 clones listed, just over 70% are singletons. Regarding the study as a whole: In patients, TCRs were shared less clearly than in mice, and HLA may possibly be involved.

In the case of this clone: Its specificity is unknown.

The CDR3 extends over 15 amino acids. Trimming removed 0 bases at V and 0 bases at J, with 10 bases between. Germline CDR1 is SGDLS and CDR2 is YYNGEE. Sequenced here: CD8+ T cells sorted from blood, sampled around week 46, from a patient treated with tofacitinib. V is TRBV9 and J is TRBJ2-7; D remains unclear. The receptor comes from a human donor with alopecia areata. CDR3 loop: CASSVAADPSYEQYF. The CDR3 nucleotides read TGTGCCAGCAGCGTAGCGGCAGATCCCTCCTACGAGCAGTACTTC.